Below, one T cell receptor (beta chain) is given with its context. This entry comes from a study of blood T cell repertoires in COVID-19. About the research overall: In each case, the material was cDNA or gDNA derived from T cells, B-cell-depleted T cells, or PBMCs.

Germline lookup yields CDR1 SGHRS and CDR2 YFSETQ. The V gene lost 5 bases and the J gene lost 8 bases, with 17 bases spanning the gap. This CDR3 comprises 14 residues. Sequenced by immunoSEQ multiplex PCR; TCRdb stores in-frame clones only, minus some. The sample has 200,000 or so clones, 85% seen once. The sequenced sample was peripheral blood. V gene TRBV5-1 combines with J gene TRBJ2-1, with D perhaps matching TRBD2 (6 bases). This sequence originates from a person aged 70 to 85 with COVID-19, enrolled during active disease. CDR3 sequence reads: CASRGRGRRDEQFF. CDR3 coding DNA: TGCGCCAGCAGGGGTAGGGGACGGAGGGATGAGCAGTTCTTC.